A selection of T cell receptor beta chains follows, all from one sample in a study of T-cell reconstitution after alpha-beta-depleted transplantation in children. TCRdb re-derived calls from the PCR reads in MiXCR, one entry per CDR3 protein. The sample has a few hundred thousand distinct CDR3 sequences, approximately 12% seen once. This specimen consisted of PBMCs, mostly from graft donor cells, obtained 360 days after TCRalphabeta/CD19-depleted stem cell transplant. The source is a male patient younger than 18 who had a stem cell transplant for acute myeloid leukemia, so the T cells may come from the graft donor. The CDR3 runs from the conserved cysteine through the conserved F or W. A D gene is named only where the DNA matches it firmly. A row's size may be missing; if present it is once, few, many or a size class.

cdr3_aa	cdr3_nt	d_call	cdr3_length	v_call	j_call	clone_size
CASSSVRPPDTQYF	TGTGCCAGCAGTTCTGTCAGGCCTCCAGATACGCAGTATTTT	NA	14	TRBV6-2/TRBV6-3	TRBJ2-3	NA
CASSRQQGGRGEQFF	TGTGCCAGCAGTCGACAACAGGGGGGCCGCGGTGAGCAGTTCTTC	TRBD1	15	TRBV28	TRBJ2-1	many
CASSLDRGYNSNTGELFF	TGTGCCAGCTCACTTGACAGGGGCTACAACTCGAACACCGGGGAGCTGTTTTTT	TRBD1	18	TRBV18	TRBJ2-2	few
CASSHILADNEQFF	TGTGCCAGCAGCCACATCCTAGCGGACAATGAGCAGTTCTTC	TRBD2	14	TRBV3-1	TRBJ2-1	many
CASSVEFSRTGQETQYF	TGTGCCAGCAGCGTAGAATTTTCCCGGACAGGTCAAGAGACCCAGTACTTC	TRBD1	17	TRBV9	TRBJ2-5	many
CSASGGSSLTDTQYF	TGCAGTGCTAGTGGCGGGAGCTCGTTGACAGATACGCAGTATTTT	TRBD2	15	TRBV20-1	TRBJ2-3	NA
CAISEATSGRNTGELFF	TGTGCCATCAGTGAGGCGACTAGCGGGAGGAACACCGGGGAGCTGTTTTTT	TRBD2	17	TRBV10-3	TRBJ2-2	NA
CASSPTTGSSYEQYF	TGTGCCAGCTCACCCACGACAGGGAGCTCCTACGAGCAGTACTTC	TRBD1	15	TRBV18	TRBJ2-7	many
CASSLTPGQSSYNEQFF	TGTGCCAGCTCATTGACCCCGGGACAGAGCTCCTACAATGAGCAGTTCTTC	TRBD1	17	TRBV18	TRBJ2-1	many
CASSQAWTGGPEQFF	TGCGCCAGCAGCCAAGCTTGGACGGGAGGGCCGGAGCAGTTCTTC	TRBD2	15	TRBV4-3	TRBJ2-1	few
CASSMGLADNNEQFF	TGCGCCAGCAGCATGGGACTAGCGGATAACAATGAGCAGTTCTTC	TRBD2	15	TRBV5-1	TRBJ2-1	NA
CASSFRLAGGQPGSQYF	TGTGCCAGCAGTTTTCGGCTAGCGGGAGGGCAACCGGGGTCCCAGTACTTC	TRBD2	17	TRBV12-3/TRBV12-4	TRBJ2-5	NA
CASKRLGELFF	TGTGCCAGCAAGAGGCTAGGGGAGCTGTTTTTT	NA	11	TRBV6-5	TRBJ2-2	few
CASSLYGTSPYEQYF	TGTGCCAGCAGCTTATATGGGACTAGTCCCTACGAGCAGTACTTC	TRBD2	15	TRBV7-2	TRBJ2-7	NA
CSVLGLVNYEQYF	TGCAGCGTTCTAGGTCTAGTAAACTACGAGCAGTACTTC	NA	13	TRBV29-1	TRBJ2-7	few
CASSILDRADNEQFF	TGTGCCAGCAGCATTCTAGACAGGGCCGACAATGAGCAGTTCTTC	TRBD1	15	TRBV28	TRBJ2-1	few
CSVTLLQGMRDEQYF	TGCAGCGTAACTCTCCTACAGGGGATGCGGGACGAGCAGTACTTC	TRBD1	15	TRBV29-1	TRBJ2-7	few
CASSTEARGEQYF	TGTGCCAGCAGCACTGAGGCCCGGGGAGAGCAGTACTTC	NA	13	TRBV7-9	TRBJ2-7	few
CSVEGTSDRGTDTQYF	TGCAGCGTTGAAGGGACTAGCGACCGTGGCACAGATACGCAGTATTTT	TRBD2	16	TRBV29-1	TRBJ2-3	NA
CSARVGAVNIQYF	TGCAGTGCTAGAGTGGGGGCGGTGAACATTCAGTACTTC	NA	13	TRBV20-1	TRBJ2-4	NA
CASSLRGLNNEQFF	TGCGCCAGCAGCCTGAGGGGGCTGAACAATGAGCAGTTCTTC	TRBD1	14	TRBV4-3	TRBJ2-1	many
CASGGEVETEAFF	TGTGCCAGCGGGGGGGAGGTCGAGACTGAAGCTTTCTTT	NA	13	TRBV7-9	TRBJ1-1	NA
CSARDSTSGGETQYF	TGCAGTGCTAGAGATAGCACTAGCGGCGGGGAGACCCAGTACTTC	TRBD2	15	TRBV20-1	TRBJ2-5	few
CASSEGAGGPEQYF	TGTGCCAGCAGTGAGGGGGCGGGAGGGCCCGAGCAGTACTTC	TRBD2	14	TRBV2	TRBJ2-7	NA